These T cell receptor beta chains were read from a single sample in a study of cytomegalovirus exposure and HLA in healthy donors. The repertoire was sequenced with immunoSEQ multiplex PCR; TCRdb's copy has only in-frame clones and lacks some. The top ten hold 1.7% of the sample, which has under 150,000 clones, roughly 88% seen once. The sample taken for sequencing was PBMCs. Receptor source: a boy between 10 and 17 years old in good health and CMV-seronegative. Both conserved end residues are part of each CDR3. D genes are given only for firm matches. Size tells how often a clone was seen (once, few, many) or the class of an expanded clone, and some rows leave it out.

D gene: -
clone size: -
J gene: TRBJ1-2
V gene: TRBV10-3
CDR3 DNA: TGTGCCATCAGTGATGGGGGCTTGGGCTACACCTTC
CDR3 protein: CAISDGGLGYTF

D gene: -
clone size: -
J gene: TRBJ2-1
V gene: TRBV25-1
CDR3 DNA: TGTGCCAGCAGTGAACCAGGTGGCAGTGATGAGCAGTTCTTC
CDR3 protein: CASSEPGGSDEQFF

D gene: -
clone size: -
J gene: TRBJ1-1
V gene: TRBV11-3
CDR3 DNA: TGTGCCAGCAGCTCGAGTATGAACACTGAAGCTTTCTTT
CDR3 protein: CASSSSMNTEAFF

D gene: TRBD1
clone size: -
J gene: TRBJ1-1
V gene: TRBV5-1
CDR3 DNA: TGCGCCAGCAGCTCGACAGGGGCCATGAACACTGAAGCTTTCTTT
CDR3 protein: CASSSTGAMNTEAFF

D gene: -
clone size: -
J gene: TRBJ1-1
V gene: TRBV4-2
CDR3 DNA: TGTGCCAGCAGCCACCCCGAGGCAGGGCGGAACACTGAAGCTTTCTTT
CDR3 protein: CASSHPEAGRNTEAFF

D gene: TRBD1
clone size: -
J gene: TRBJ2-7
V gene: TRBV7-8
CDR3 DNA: TGTGCCAGCAGCTTGGCACTAGGACAGGGATACGAGCAGTACTTC
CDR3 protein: CASSLALGQGYEQYF

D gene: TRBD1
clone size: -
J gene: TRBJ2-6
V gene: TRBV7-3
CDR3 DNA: TGTGCCAGCACCGGGACAGGGGGCGCTGGGGCCAACGTCCTGACTTTC
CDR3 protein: CASTGTGGAGANVLTF

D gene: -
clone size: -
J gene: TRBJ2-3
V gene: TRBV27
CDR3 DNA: TGTGCCAGCAGTTTAAGAGAGGCTAGCACAGATACGCAGTATTTT
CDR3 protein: CASSLREASTDTQYF

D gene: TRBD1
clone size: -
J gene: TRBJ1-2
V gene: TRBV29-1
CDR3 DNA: TGCAGCGCTATGACAGGGGGCTATGGCTACACCTTC
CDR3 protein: CSAMTGGYGYTF

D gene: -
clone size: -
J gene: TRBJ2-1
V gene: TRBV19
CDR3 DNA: TGTGCCAGTACCGCTAGCGCGATTACCTACAATGAGCAGTTCTTC
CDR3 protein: CASTASAITYNEQFF

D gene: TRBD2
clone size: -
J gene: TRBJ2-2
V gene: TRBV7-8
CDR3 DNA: TGTGCCAGCAGCTTGGGGACTAGCGGGGGGGCCGGGGAGCTGTTTTTT
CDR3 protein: CASSLGTSGGAGELFF

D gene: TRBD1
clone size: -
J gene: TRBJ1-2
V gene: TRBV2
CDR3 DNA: TGTGCCAGCAGTGAGGACAGGTCGCTCAGCGGCTACACCTTC
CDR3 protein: CASSEDRSLSGYTF

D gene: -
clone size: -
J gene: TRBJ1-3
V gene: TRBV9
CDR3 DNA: TGTGCCAGCAGCCCCACGGGGGGAAACACCATATATTTT
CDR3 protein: CASSPTGGNTIYF

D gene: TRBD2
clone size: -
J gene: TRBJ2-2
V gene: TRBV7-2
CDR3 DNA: TGTGCCAGCAGCCTCAGGACTAGCGGGCCGAACACCGGGGAGCTGTTTTTT
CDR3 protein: CASSLRTSGPNTGELFF

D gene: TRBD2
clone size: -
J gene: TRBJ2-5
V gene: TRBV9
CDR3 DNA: TGTGCCAGCAGCGTAGCGACTAGCGGGAGGGCTAAAGAGACCCAGTACTTC
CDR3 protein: CASSVATSGRAKETQYF

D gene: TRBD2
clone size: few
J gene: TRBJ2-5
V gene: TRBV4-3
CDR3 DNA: TGCGCCAGCAGCCAAGGCCTAGCGGGAGGAGAGACCCAGTACTTC
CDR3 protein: CASSQGLAGGETQYF

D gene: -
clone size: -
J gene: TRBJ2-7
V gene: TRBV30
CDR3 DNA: TGTGCCTGGACTCGGCGGGCCTCCTACGAGCAGTACTTC
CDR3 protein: CAWTRRASYEQYF

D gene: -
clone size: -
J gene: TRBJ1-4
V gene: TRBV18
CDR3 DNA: TGTGCCAGCTCCCGGGTTTTTGGACAGAGTAATGAAAAACTGTTTTTT
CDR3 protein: CASSRVFGQSNEKLFF

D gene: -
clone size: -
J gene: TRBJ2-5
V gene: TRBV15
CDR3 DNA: TGTGCCACCAGCCGCCCCCCGGGAGAGACCCAGTACTTC
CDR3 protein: CATSRPPGETQYF

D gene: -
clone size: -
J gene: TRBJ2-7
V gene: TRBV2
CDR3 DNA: TGTGCCAGCAGTGAGAGGCAGGGGCCTTCGGGCGAGCAGTACTTC
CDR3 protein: CASSERQGPSGEQYF

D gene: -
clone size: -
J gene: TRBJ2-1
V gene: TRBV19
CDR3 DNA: TGTGCCAGTAGTATGCCAGGAGGTTACAATGAGCAGTTCTTC
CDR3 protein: CASSMPGGYNEQFF

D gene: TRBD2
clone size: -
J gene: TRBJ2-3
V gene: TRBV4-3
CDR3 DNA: TGCGCCAGCAGCCAAAGCCCTGGACTAGCAAGCACAGATACGCAGTATTTT
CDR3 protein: CASSQSPGLASTDTQYF

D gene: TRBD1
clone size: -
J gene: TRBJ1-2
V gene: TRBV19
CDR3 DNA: TGTGCCAGCTCCCGGGACAGGGACTTTGGCTACACCTTC
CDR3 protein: CASSRDRDFGYTF

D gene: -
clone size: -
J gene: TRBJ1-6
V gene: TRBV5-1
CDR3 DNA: TGCGCCAGCAGCTTGGTGCCAGGGGATTCACCCCTCCACTTT
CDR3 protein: CASSLVPGDSPLHF

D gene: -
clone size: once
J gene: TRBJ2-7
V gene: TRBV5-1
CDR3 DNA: TGCGCCAGCAGCTTGGAGCGGGTGTACGAGCAGTACTTC
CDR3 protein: CASSLERVYEQYF

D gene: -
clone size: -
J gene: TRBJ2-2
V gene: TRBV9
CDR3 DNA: TGTGCCAGCAGCGTAGGAGCGTGGACCGGGGAGCTGTTTTTT
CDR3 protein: CASSVGAWTGELFF

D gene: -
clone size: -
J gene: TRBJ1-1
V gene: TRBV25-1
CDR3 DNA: TGTGCCAGCAGTGAAACAGGGTGGAACACTGAAGCTTTCTTT
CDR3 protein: CASSETGWNTEAFF

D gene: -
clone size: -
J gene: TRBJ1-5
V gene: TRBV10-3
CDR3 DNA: TGTGCCATCACCCCAGACAGGAGTCAGCCCCAGCATTTT
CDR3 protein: CAITPDRSQPQHF

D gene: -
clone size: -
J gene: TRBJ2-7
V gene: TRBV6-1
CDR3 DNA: TGTGCCAGCAGTAAAGCGGGACAATACGAGCAGTACTTC
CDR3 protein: CASSKAGQYEQYF

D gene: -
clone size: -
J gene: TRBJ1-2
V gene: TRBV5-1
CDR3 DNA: TGCGCCAGCAGCTTGGATCACAGCTATGGCTACCCCTTC
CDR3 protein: CASSLDHSYGYPF

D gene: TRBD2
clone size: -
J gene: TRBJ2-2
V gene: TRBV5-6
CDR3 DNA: TGTGCCAGCAGCGTCCGGGGGGGGCCCACCGGGGAGCTGTTTTTT
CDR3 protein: CASSVRGGPTGELFF

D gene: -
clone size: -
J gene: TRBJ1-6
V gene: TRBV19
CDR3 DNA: TGTGCCAGTAGTATGTACAGGCCGGAATCACCCCTCCACTTT
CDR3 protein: CASSMYRPESPLHF

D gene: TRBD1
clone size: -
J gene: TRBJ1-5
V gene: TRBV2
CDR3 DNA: TGTGCCAGCAGGGACAGGGTGGGGCAGCCCCAGCATTTT
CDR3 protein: CASRDRVGQPQHF

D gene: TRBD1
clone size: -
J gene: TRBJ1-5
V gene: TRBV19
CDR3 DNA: TGTGCCGGAGGACAGGCGGATCAGCCCCAGCATTTT
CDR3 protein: CAGGQADQPQHF

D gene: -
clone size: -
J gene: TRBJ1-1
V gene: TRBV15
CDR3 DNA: TGTGCCACCAGCTTGTCGGACACAAACACTGAAGCTTTCTTT
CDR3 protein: CATSLSDTNTEAFF

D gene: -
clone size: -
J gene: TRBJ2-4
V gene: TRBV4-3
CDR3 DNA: TGCGCCAGCAGCCAAGAATCAGGGGTAAACATTCAGTACTTC
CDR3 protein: CASSQESGVNIQYF

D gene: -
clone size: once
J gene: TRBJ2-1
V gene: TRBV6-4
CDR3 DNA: TGTGCCAGCAGTGACTCGCCTAGCGACACCTACAATGAGCAGTTCTTC
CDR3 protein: CASSDSPSDTYNEQFF

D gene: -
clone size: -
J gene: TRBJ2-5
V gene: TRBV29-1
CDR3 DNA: TGCAGCTCCCGACTAGGGCAAGAGACCCAGTACTTC
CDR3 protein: CSSRLGQETQYF

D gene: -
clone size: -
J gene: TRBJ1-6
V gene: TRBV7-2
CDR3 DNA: TGTGCCAGCAGCTTAGGCGATGGGAGCTCCTATAATTCACCCCTCCACTTT
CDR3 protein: CASSLGDGSSYNSPLHF

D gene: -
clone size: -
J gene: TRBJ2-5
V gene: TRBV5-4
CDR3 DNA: TGTGCCAGCAGCTTTATCAGCCAAGAGACCCAGTACTTC
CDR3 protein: CASSFISQETQYF

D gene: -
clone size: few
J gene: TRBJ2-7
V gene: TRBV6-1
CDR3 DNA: TGTGCCAGCATAGGAATCGGGAGTAGAGTCTACGAGCAGTACTTC
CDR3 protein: CASIGIGSRVYEQYF

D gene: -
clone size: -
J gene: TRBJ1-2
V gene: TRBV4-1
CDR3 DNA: TGCGCCAGCAGCCAAGCTCAAGGGACTTATGGCTACACCTTC
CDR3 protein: CASSQAQGTYGYTF

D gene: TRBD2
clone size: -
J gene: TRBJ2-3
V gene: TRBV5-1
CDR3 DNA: TGCGCCAGCAGCTTGGGTAACGGACTAGCGGGCACAGATACGCAGTATTTT
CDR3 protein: CASSLGNGLAGTDTQYF

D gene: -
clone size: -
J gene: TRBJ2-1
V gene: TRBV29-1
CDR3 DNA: TGCAGCGTTGAAATTTACGGGGGTCTATGGCGGTTCTTC
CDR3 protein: CSVEIYGGLWRFF

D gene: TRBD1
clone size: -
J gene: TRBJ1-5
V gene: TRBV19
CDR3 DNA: TGTGCCAGTAGTCTCGGACAGGGGTACAATCAGCCCCAGCATTTT
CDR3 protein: CASSLGQGYNQPQHF

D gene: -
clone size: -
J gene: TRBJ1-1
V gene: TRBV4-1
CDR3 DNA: TGCGCCAGCAGCCAAGTACCGGGTTCGAACACTGAAGCTTTCTTT
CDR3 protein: CASSQVPGSNTEAFF

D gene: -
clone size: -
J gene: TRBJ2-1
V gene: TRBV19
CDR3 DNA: TGTGCCAGACTAGTGTCAGGGGAATCAACCTACAATGAGCAGTTCTTC
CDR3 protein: CARLVSGESTYNEQFF

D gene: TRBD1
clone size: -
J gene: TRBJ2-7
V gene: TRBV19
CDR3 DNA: TGTGCCAGTAGTCTCCCGGGACAGGGCGGAACCTACGAGCAGTACTTC
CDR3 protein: CASSLPGQGGTYEQYF

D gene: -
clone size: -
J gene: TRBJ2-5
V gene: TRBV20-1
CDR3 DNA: TGCAGTGCTAACGGGAAAGAGACCCAGTACTTC
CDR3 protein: CSANGKETQYF

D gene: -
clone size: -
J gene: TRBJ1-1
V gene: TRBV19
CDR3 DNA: TGTGCCAGTAGTATCGGGGTGGTGAACACTGAAGCTTTCTTT
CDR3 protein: CASSIGVVNTEAFF